This T cell receptor (beta chain) was sequenced in a study of regulatory T cells in long-lasting Graves disease. Broader study findings: Those with persistent disease had in common more public clonotypes (2,741) than new patients (more than 900). Newly diagnosed Graves' patients had higher TCR diversity than persistent ones.

Noted time point: newly diagnosed GD, antithyroid drugs for less than 3 months. Extracted RNA from PBMCs served as the source of the TCR library. The CDR3 length is 15 residues. The ends lost 5 bases at V and 3 bases at J; junction bases unmatched: 8. Germline CDR1 and CDR2: MDHEN and SYDVKM. Assembly of TCR beta libraries relied on iRepertoire HTBI primers together with Arm-PCR of CDR3 regions. TCRdb re-analysed the multiplex PCR reads in MiXCR, keeping a single row per CDR3 protein. The top ten clones hold around 37% of a sample with 320,000 or so distinct CDR3 sequences, 18% of them seen once. A word on this clonotype: Its antigen is not known.

The rearrangement uses TRBV28 and TRBJ2-7, with 9 bases that match TRBD2. The sample consisted of peripheral blood mononuclear cells (PBMCs), taken at new diagnosis, from a patient treated with antithyroid drugs. The sequence derives from a female donor with Graves disease. CDR3 region: CASSERAGGLYEQYF. Here the CDR3 DNA reads TGTGCCAGCAGTGAAAGGGCGGGAGGGCTCTACGAGCAGTACTTC.